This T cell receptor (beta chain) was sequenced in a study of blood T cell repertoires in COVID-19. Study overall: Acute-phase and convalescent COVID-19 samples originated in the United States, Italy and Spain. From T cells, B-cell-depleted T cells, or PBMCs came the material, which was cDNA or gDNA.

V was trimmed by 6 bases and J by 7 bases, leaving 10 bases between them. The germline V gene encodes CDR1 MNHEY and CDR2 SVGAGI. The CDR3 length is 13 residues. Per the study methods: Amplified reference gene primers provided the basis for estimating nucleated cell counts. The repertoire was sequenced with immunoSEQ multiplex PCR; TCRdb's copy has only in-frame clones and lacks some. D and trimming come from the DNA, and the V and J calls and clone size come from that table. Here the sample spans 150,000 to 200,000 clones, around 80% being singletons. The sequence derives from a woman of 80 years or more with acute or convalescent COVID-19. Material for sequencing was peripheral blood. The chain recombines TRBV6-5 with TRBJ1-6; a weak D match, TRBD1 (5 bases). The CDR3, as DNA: TGTGCCAGCAGCTTTCGACAGAATTCACCCCTCCACTTT. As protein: CASSFRQNSPLHF.